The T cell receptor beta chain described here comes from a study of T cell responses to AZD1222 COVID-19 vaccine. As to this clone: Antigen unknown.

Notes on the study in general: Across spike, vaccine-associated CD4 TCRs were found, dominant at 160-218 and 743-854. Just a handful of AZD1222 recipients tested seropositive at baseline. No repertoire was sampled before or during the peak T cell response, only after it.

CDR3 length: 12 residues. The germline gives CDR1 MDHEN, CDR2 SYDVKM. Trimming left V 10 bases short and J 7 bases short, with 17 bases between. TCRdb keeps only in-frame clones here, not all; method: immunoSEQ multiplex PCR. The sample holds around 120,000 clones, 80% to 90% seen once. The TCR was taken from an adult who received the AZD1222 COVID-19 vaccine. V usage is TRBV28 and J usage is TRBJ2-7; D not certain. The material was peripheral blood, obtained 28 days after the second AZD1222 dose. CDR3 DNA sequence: TGTGCCACCGGTCTCCTAAGCCGGGAGCAGTACTTC. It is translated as CATGLLSREQYF.